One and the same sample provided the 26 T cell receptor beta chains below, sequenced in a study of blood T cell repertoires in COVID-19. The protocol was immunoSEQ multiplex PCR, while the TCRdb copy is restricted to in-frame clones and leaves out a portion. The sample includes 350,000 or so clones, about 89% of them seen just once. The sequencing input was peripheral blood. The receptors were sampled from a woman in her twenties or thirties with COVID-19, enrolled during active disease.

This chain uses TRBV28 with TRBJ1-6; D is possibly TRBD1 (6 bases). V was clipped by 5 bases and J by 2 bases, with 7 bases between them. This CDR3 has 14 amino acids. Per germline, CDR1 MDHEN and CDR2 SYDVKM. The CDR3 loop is CASSQGTYNSPLHF. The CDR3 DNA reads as TGTGCCAGCAGTCAGGGGACCTATAATTCACCCCTCCACTTT.

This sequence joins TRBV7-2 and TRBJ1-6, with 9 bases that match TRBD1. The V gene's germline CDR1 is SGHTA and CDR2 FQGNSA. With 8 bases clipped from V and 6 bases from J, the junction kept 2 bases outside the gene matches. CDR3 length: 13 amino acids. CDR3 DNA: TGTGCCAGCGGGACAGGGCCTAATTCACCCCTCCACTTT. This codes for CASGTGPNSPLHF.

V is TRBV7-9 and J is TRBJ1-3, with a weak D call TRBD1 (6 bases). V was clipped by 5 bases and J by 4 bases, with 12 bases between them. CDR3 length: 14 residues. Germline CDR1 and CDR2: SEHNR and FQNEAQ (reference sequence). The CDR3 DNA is TGTGCCAGCAGCACAGGGACACCAGGAAACACCATATATTTT. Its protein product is CASSTGTPGNTIYF.

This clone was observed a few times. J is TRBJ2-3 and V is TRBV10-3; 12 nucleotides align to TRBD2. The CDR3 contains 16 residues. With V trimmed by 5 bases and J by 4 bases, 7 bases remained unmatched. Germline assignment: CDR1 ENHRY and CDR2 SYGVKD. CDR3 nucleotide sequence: TGTGCCATCAGTCCGTCGACTAGCGGGAGTTCAGATACGCAGTATTTT. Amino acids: CAISPSTSGSSDTQYF.

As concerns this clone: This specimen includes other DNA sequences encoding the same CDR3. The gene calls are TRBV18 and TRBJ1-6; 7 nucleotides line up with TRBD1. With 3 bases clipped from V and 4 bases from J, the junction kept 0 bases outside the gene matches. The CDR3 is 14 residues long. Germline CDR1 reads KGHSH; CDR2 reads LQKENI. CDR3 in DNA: TGTGCCAGCTCACCGGGACAGTATAATTCACCCCTCCACTTT. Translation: CASSPGQYNSPLHF.

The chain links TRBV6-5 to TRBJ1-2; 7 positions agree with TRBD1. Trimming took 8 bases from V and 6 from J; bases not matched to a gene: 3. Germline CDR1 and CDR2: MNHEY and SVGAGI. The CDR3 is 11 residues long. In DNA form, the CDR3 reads TGTGCCAGCTCCGGGACAGATGGCTACACCTTC. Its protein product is CASSGTDGYTF.

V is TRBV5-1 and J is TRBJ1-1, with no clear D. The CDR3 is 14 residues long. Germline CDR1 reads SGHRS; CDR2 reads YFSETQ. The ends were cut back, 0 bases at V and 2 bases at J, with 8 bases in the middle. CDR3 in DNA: TGCGCCAGCAGCTTGGGGCTTCGAAACACTGAAGCTTTCTTT. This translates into CASSLGLRNTEAFF.

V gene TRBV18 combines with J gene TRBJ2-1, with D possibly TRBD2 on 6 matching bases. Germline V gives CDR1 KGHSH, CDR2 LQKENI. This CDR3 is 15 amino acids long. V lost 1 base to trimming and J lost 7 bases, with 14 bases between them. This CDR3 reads CASSPQAGLENEQFF. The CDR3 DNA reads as TGTGCCAGCTCACCACAAGCGGGTCTAGAGAATGAGCAGTTCTTC.

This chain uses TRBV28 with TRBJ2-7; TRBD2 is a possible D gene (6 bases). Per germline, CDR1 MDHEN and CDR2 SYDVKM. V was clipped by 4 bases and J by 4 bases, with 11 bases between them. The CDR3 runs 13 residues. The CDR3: CASSSGSGYEQYF. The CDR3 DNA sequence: TGTGCCAGCAGTTCCGGGAGCGGATACGAGCAGTACTTC.

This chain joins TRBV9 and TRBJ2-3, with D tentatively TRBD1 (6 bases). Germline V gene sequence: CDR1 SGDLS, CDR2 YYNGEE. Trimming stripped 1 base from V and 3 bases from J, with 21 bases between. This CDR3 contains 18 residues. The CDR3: CASSVRLRGTESTDTQYF. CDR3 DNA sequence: TGTGCCAGCAGCGTAAGGCTCAGGGGAACGGAATCGACAGATACGCAGTATTTT.

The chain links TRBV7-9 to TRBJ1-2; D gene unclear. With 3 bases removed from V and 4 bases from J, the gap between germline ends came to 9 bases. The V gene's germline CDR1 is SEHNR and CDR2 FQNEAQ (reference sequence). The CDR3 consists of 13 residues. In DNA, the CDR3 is TGTGCCAGCAGCTTGAGGGTGGGCTATGGCTACACCTTC. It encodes CASSLRVGYGYTF.

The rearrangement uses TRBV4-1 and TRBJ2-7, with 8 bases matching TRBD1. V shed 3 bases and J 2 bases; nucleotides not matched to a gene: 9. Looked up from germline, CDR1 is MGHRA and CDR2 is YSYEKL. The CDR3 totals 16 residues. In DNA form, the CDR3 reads TGCGCCAGCAGCCACCCCTGGGACAGGAGCCCCTACGAGCAGTACTTC. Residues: CASSHPWDRSPYEQYF.

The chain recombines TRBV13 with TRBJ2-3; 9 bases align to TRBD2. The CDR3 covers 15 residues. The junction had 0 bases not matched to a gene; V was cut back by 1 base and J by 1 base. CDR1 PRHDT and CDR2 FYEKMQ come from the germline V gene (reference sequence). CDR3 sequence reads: CASSLVAGGTDTQYF. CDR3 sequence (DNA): TGTGCCAGCAGCTTAGTAGCGGGAGGCACAGATACGCAGTATTTT. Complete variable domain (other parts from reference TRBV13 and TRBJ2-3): AAGVIQSPRHLIKEKRETATLKCYPIPRHDTVYWYQQGPGQDPQFLISFYEKMQSDKGSIPDRFSAQQFSDYHSELNMSSLELGDSALYFCASSLVAGGTDTQYFGPGTRLTVL.

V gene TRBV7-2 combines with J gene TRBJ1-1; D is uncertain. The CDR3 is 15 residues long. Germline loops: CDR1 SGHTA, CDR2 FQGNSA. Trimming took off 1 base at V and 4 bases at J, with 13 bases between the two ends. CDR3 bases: TGTGCCAGCAGCTTAGTGGGAGTCAGTAGCACTGAAGCTTTCTTT. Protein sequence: CASSLVGVSSTEAFF.

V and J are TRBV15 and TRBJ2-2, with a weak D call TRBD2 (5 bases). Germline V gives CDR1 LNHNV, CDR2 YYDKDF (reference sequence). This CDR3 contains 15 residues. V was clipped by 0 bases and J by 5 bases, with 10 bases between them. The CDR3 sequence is CATSRDRGITGELFF. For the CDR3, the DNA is TGTGCCACCAGCAGAGATCGAGGGATAACCGGGGAGCTGTTTTTT.

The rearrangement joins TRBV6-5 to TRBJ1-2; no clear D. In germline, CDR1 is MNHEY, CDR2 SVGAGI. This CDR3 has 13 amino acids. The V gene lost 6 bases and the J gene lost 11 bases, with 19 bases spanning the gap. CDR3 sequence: CASSPGRARRYTF. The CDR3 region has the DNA TGTGCCAGCAGCCCCGGGCGTGCAAGGAGGTACACCTTC.

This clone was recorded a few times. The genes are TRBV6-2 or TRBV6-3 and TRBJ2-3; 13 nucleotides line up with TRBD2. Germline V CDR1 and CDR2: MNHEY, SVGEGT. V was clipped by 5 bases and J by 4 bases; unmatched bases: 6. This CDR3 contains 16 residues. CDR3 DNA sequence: TGTGCCAGCAGTACTACTAGCGGGAGGGGATCAGATACGCAGTATTTT. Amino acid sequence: CASSTTSGRGSDTQYF.

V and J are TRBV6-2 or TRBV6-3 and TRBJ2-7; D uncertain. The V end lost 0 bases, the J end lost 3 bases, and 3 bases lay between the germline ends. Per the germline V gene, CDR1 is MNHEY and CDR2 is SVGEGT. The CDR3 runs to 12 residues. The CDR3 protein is CASSYSYYEQYF. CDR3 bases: TGTGCCAGCAGTTACTCCTACTACGAGCAGTACTTC.

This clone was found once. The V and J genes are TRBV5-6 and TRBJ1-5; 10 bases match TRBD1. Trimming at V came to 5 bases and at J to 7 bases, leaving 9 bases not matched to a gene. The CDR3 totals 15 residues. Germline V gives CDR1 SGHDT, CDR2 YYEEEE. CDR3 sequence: CASSLIRDRGQPQHF. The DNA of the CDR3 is TGTGCCAGCAGTTTAATCCGGGACAGGGGCCAGCCCCAGCATTTT. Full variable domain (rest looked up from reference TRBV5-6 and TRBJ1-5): DAGVTQSPTHLIKTRGQQVTLRCSPKSGHDTVSWYQQALGQGPQFIFQYYEEEERQRGNFPDRFSGHQFPNYSSELNVNALLLGDSALYLCASSLIRDRGQPQHFGDGTRLSIL.

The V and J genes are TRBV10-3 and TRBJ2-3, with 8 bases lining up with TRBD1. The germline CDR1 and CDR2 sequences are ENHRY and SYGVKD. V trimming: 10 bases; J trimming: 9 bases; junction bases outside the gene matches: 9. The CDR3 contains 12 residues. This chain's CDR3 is CASHDRGDTQYF. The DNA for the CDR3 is TGTGCCAGCCACGACAGGGGAGACACGCAGTATTTT.

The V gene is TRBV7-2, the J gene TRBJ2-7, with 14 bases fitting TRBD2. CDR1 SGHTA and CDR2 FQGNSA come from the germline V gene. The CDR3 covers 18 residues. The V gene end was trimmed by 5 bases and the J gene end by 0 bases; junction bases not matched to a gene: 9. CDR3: CASSAGTSGSLRSYEQYF. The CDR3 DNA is TGTGCCAGCAGCGCCGGGACTAGCGGGAGTCTCCGCTCCTACGAGCAGTACTTC.

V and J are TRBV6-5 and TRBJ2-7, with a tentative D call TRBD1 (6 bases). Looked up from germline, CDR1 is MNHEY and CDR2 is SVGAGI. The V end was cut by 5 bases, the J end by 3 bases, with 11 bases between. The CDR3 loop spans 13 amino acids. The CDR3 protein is CASSLSRGYEQYF. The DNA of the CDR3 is TGTGCCAGCAGTCTCTCCAGGGGCTACGAGCAGTACTTC.

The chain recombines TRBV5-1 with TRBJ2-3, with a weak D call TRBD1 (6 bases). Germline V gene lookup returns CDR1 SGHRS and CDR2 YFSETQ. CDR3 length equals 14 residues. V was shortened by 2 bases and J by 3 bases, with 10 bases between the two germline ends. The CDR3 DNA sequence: TGCGCCAGCAGCTTAGGAACAGGGACAGATACGCAGTATTTT. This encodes CASSLGTGTDTQYF.

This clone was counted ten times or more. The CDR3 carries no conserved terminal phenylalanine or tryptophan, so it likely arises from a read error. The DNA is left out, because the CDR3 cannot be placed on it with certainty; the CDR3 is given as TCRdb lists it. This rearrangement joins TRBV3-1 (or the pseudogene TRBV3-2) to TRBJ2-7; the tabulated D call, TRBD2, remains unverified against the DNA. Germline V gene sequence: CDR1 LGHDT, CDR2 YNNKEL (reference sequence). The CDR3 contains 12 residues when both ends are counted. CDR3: CASSSPGLALEI.

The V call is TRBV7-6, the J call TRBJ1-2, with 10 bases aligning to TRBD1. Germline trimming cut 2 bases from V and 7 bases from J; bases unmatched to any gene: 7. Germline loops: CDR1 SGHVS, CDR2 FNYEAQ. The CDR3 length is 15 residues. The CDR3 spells CASSLRDRGVGGYTF. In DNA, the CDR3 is TGTGCCAGCAGCTTACGGGACAGGGGAGTAGGTGGCTACACCTTC.

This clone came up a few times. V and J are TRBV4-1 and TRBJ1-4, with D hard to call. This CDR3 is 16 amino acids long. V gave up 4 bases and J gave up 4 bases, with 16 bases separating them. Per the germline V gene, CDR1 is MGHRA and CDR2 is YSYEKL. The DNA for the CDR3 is TGCGCCAGCAGCCCCTCCGGACGGGGTGATAATGAAAAACTGTTTTTT. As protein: CASSPSGRGDNEKLFF.